The clone carrying this TCR beta chain was observed a single time. The study recruited people aged about 18 to 90 years across some 23 US areas. Clinical history reported by participants formed the basis on which cohorts were assigned. Measured with immunoSEQ multiplex PCR; TCRdb has only the in-frame clones, and not every one. The sample records fewer than 200,000 clones, around 83% being singletons. The sample is drawn from a study of blood T cell repertoires in COVID-19. Study background: Samples of COVID-19 (acute and convalescent) were obtained from the United States, Italy and Spain. PBMCs, B-cell-depleted T cells, or T cells provided the cDNA or gDNA that made up the material.

Germline-derived CDR1 and CDR2 are KGHSH and LQKENI. This CDR3 is built from 14 residues. After removal of 1 base from V and 5 bases from J, the junction contained 0 bases not matched to a gene. The receptor comes from a man aged 45-60 years who had recovered from COVID-19. Sequenced input: PBMCs or T cells enriched from blood (not recorded which). This rearrangement joins TRBV18 to TRBJ1-4, with 8 positions matching TRBD1. The DNA for the CDR3 is TGTGCCAGCTCACCACGGACAGGGAATGAAAAACTGTTTTTT. Its protein product is CASSPRTGNEKLFF.